The 18 T cell receptor beta chains below were found in one sample sequenced in a study of response to subunit inactivated influenza vaccine. TCRdb reprocessed the RT-PCR reads with MiXCR, giving one entry per CDR3 protein. This table has approximately 730,000 distinct CDR3 sequences, roughly 13% appearing once. Sequencing was performed on PBMCs from blood, taken roughly 15 days before vaccination. Receptors originate from a man aged 50 to 59 who received an inactivated influenza vaccine.

This clonotype occurred many times. V is TRBV27 and J is TRBJ2-3; D gene uncertain. Deletions cut 1 base from V and 0 bases from J, with 8 bases between. Germline loops: CDR1 MNHEY, CDR2 SMNVEV (reference sequence). The CDR3 is made up of 15 amino acids. The CDR3 DNA follows: TGTGCCAGCAGTTTATATGGACCTAGCACAGATACGCAGTATTTT. This codes for CASSLYGPSTDTQYF.

The chain has TRBV7-9 and TRBJ2-2; tentative D call: TRBD1 (5 bases). Germline values: CDR1 SEHNR, CDR2 FQNEAQ (reference sequence). Trimming removed 1 base from V and 7 bases from J, with 16 bases in between. There are 16 residues in the CDR3. The CDR3 DNA reads as TGTGCCAGCAGCTTAGAGTTAAGCAGGGCCCGCGGGGAGCTGTTTTTT. Its translation: CASSLELSRARGELFF.

This clonotype showed up many times. The chain recombines TRBV7-2 with TRBJ1-5, with 7 bases fitting TRBD1. The CDR3 totals 15 residues. Germline loops: CDR1 SGHTA, CDR2 FQGNSA. With 5 bases clipped from V and 4 bases from J, the junction kept 8 bases outside the gene matches. The CDR3, as DNA: TGTGCCAGCAGCCCCGGGACAGATGGGAATCAGCCCCAGCATTTT. It specifies CASSPGTDGNQPQHF.

This clonotype was counted at least ten times. At one boundary the junction diverges from the germline segment, which might be a read error. V is TRBV5-1 and J is TRBJ1-1, with D possibly being TRBD1 (5 bases). Germline loops: CDR1 SGHRS, CDR2 YFSETQ. This CDR3 spans 14 amino acids. CDR3: CASSLEGVGTEAFF. In DNA form, the CDR3 reads TGTGCCAGCAGCTTAGAAGGGGTAGGCACTGAAGCTTTCTTT.

This clonotype appeared a few times. This chain links TRBV20-1 with TRBJ1-2; no clear D. The V gene's germline CDR1 is DFQATT and CDR2 SNEGSKA (reference sequence). Trimming removed 2 bases from V and 1 base from J, with 17 bases in between. This CDR3 spans 16 amino acids. The CDR3 DNA reads TGCAGTGCTAGAAGGATAGGGTTAATGATTAACTATGGCTACACCTTC. It codes for CSARRIGLMINYGYTF.

This clonotype was seen only a few times. The rearrangement joins TRBV10-3 to TRBJ2-3; D remains unclear. The CDR3 is made up of 13 amino acids. Germline CDR1 ENHRY, CDR2 SYGVKD. Between the trimmed V and J ends, which lost 2 bases and 0 bases, there was a span of 3 bases. In nucleotides, the CDR3 is TGTGCCATCAGTGAGGTCAGCACAGATACGCAGTATTTT. It encodes CAISEVSTDTQYF.

The chain is built from TRBV6-2 or TRBV6-3 and TRBJ1-2; TRBD1 might be the D (5 bases). The ends were cut back, 2 bases at V and 6 bases at J, with 16 bases in the middle. CDR3 size: 15 residues. Germline CDR1 and CDR2: MNHEY and SVGEGT. CDR3 loop: CASSYLLGPEDGYTF. CDR3 bases: TGTGCCAGCAGTTACCTCTTGGGACCAGAAGATGGCTACACCTTC.

The chain joins TRBV10-3 to TRBJ2-7; 11 positions agree with TRBD1. V shed 0 bases, J shed 5 bases, and the junction held 12 bases outside the gene matches. Per the germline V gene, CDR1 is ENHRY and CDR2 is SYGVKD. This CDR3 comprises 18 residues. The CDR3 spells CAISESSPLGTGGHEQYF. In DNA, the CDR3 is TGTGCCATCAGTGAGTCCTCTCCCTTGGGGACAGGGGGACACGAGCAGTACTTC.

This clonotype was observed at least ten times. This sequence joins TRBV7-9 and TRBJ2-5; 12 nucleotides match TRBD2. This CDR3 is 15 amino acids long. Per the germline V gene, CDR1 is SEHNR and CDR2 is FQNEAQ (reference sequence). Trimming cost V 7 bases and J 2 bases; bases outside gene matches: 5. The CDR3 nucleotides are TGTGCCAGCACTCTAGCGGGGGGGACACAAGAGACCCAGTACTTC. It is translated as CASTLAGGTQETQYF. The full variable domain, its missing parts supplied by reference TRBV7-9 and TRBJ2-5, is DTGVSQNPRHKITKRGQNVTFRCDPISEHNRLYWYRQTLGQGPEFLTYFQNEAQLEKSRLLSDRFSAERPKGSFSTLEIQRTEQGDSAMYLCASTLAGGTQETQYFGPGTRLLVL.

This chain uses TRBV14 with TRBJ2-5; D might be TRBD2 (7 bases). The CDR3 sequence is 15 residues long. CDR1 is SGHDN and CDR2 is FVKESK in the germline V gene. V lost 4 bases, J lost 4 bases, and 16 bases lay in between. The DNA of the CDR3 is TGTGCCAGCAGCCCCCGAGGGGGGGCCCGAGAGACCCAGTACTTC. Its translation is CASSPRGGARETQYF.

In its sample, this clonotype was seen many times. The V and J genes are TRBV4-3 and TRBJ1-5; D might be TRBD1 (5 bases). This CDR3 has 15 residues. Germline loops: CDR1 LGHNA, CDR2 YSLEER. Trimming removed 0 bases at V and 7 bases at J, with 13 bases between. The CDR3 nucleotides read TGCGCCAGCAGCCAAGAGTGGCAGGGATCACAGCCCCAGCATTTT. As protein: CASSQEWQGSQPQHF.

V and J are TRBV7-8 and TRBJ2-5; perhaps TRBD1 as D (6 bases). Germline CDR1 reads SGHVS; CDR2 reads FQNEAQ. With 0 bases removed from V and 7 bases from J, the gap between germline ends came to 12 bases. The CDR3 consists of 14 residues. In DNA form, the CDR3 reads TGTGCCAGCAGCTTAGCGGGGGTAGGGGGGACCCAGTACTTC. Its protein is CASSLAGVGGTQYF.

V is TRBV29-1 and J is TRBJ2-7; D possibly corresponds to TRBD1 (6 bases). The V gene's germline CDR1 is SQVTM and CDR2 ANQGSEA. The length of the CDR3 is 13 residues. V dropped 7 bases and J dropped 2 bases, with 15 bases sitting between them. The CDR3 DNA reads TGCAGCGCCAAACGACAGGAAACCTACGAGCAGTACTTC. Translating gives CSAKRQETYEQYF.

Turning to this clonotype: At one end the junction does not follow the germline gene, possibly because of a read error. This sequence joins TRBV15 and TRBJ2-5, with D unresolved. There are 13 residues in the CDR3. The V gene's germline CDR1 is LNHNV and CDR2 YYDKDF (reference sequence). CDR3 in amino acids: CATRTQSQGTQYF. The CDR3 region has the DNA TGTGCCACCAGAACACAATCCCAAGGGACCCAGTACTTC.

This clonotype has at least ten counts. The rearrangement joins TRBV7-8 to TRBJ1-2; 7 bases fit TRBD1. Losses at the gene ends were 5 bases for V and 4 bases for J; bases not matched to a gene: 10. In germline, CDR1 is SGHVS, CDR2 FQNEAQ. The CDR3 sequence is 15 residues long. The CDR3 spells CASSPTGTVGYGYTF. The CDR3 coding sequence is TGTGCCAGCAGCCCCACCGGGACAGTAGGCTATGGCTACACCTTC.

The chain combines TRBV6-5 with TRBJ2-5; D might be TRBD1 (7 bases). This CDR3 has 15 residues. Trimming cost V 0 bases and J 1 base, with 9 bases left between them. The germline gives CDR1 MNHEY, CDR2 SVGAGI. The DNA for the CDR3 is TGTGCCAGCAGTTACTCTCAGGGGGGCCAAGAGACCCAGTACTTC. Amino acids: CASSYSQGGQETQYF.

The rearrangement joins TRBV2 to TRBJ2-5; D uncertain. This CDR3 is 14 amino acids long. Germline V CDR1 and CDR2: SNHLY, FYNNEI. Trimming shortened V by 7 bases and J by 0 bases, and 12 bases separated the two germline ends. CDR3 sequence (DNA): TGTGCCAGCATTAAGGACGGCTACCAAGAGACCCAGTACTTC. Translation gives CASIKDGYQETQYF.

This clonotype appeared many times. One junction end disagrees with the germline gene, perhaps due to a read error. The chain joins TRBV5-1 to TRBJ2-1; D may be TRBD1 or TRBD2 (6 bases each). Germline V gives CDR1 SGHRS, CDR2 YFSETQ. CDR3 size: 17 residues. The CDR3 protein is CASSVVGGRTGYHEQFF. CDR3 nucleotides: TGCGCCAGCAGCGTCGTTGGGGGGCGCACGGGCTACCATGAGCAGTTCTTC.